One and the same sample provided the 5 T cell receptor beta chains below, sequenced in a study of cytomegalovirus exposure and HLA in healthy donors. Researchers ran the PCR with 60 Vbeta and 13 Jbeta primers. Profiling relied on immunoSEQ multiplex PCR, and the TCRdb table lists in-frame clones only, not all of them. The table lists 150,000 to 200,000 clones, 81% of them singletons, with about 1.5% in the top ten. The specimen sequenced was PBMCs. The receptor set was obtained from a man aged 50 to 60 in good health and CMV-seropositive.

The chain recombines TRBV28 with TRBJ1-6, with 8 bases fitting TRBD1. Germline CDR1 is MDHEN and CDR2 is SYDVKM. The CDR3 covers 15 residues. V trimming: 5 bases; J trimming: 8 bases; junction bases outside the gene matches: 8. CDR3 DNA sequence: TGTGCCAGCAGTCCACATACAGGGGGATATTCACCCCTCCACTTT. This encodes CASSPHTGGYSPLHF.

V gene TRBV27 combines with J gene TRBJ1-5, with unresolved D. CDR1 is MNHEY, CDR2 SMNVEV, per germline (reference sequence). The length of the CDR3 is 13 residues. Trimming removed 3 bases at V and 3 bases at J, with 6 bases between. CDR3 sequence (DNA): TGTGCCAGCAGTTTGAGGGACAATCAGCCCCAGCATTTT. Translating it yields CASSLRDNQPQHF.

For this clone: One end of the junction fails to match germline, which may point to a read error. The rearrangement joins TRBV4-1 to TRBJ1-5; D is ambiguous. This CDR3 is 16 amino acids long. Germline assignment: CDR1 MGHRA and CDR2 YSYEKL. The CDR3 sequence is CASSQSLTDSNRPQHF. The CDR3 DNA reads TGCGCCAGCAGCCAGAGCCTGACGGATAGCAATCGGCCCCAGCATTTT.

The CDR3 DNA sequence: TGTGCCAGCAGGGTAATAGAGGGGGACTATGGCTACACCTTC. It specifies CASRVIEGDYGYTF. The rearrangement links TRBV6-5 to TRBJ1-2, with D perhaps matching TRBD1 (6 bases). CDR3 length: 14 residues. The germline V and J ends were trimmed by 6 bases and 3 bases, with 14 bases remaining between them. CDR1 is MNHEY and CDR2 is SVGAGI in the germline V gene.

The rearrangement joins TRBV7-3 to TRBJ2-3; tentative D call: TRBD1 (6 bases). CDR1 and CDR2 (germline): SGHTA, FQGTGA. This CDR3 contains 14 residues. Trimming took off 4 bases at V and 2 bases at J, with 10 bases between the two ends. The CDR3 here is CASSSGTPTDTQYF. The CDR3 nucleotides are TGTGCCAGCAGCTCCGGGACACCCACAGATACGCAGTATTTT.